This passage covers 17 T cell receptor beta chains from one sample sequenced in a study of blood T cell repertoires in COVID-19. Generated by immunoSEQ multiplex PCR, the TCRdb table keeps only in-frame clones and is missing some. The data show roughly 320,000 clones, with 85% to 95% seen just once and 3.9% held by the top ten. Sequenced input: PBMCs or T cells enriched from blood (not recorded which). Receptors originate from a woman aged 30 to 39 who had been exposed to COVID-19.

The rearrangement links TRBV5-1 to TRBJ2-1; 12 bases are shared with TRBD2. Trimming removed 6 bases from V and 8 bases from J; junction bases left unmatched: 6. CDR3 size: 14 residues. Germline loops: CDR1 SGHRS, CDR2 YFSETQ. CDR3 region: CASTLAGGPDEQFF. CDR3 bases: TGCGCCAGCACCCTAGCGGGGGGGCCCGATGAGCAGTTCTTC.

The V gene is TRBV5-1, the J gene TRBJ1-2; 7 bases are a match to TRBD1. The V and J ends lost 0 bases and 4 bases, in that order; junction bases with no gene match: 9. Germline assignment: CDR1 SGHRS and CDR2 YFSETQ. The CDR3 is 16 residues long. The CDR3 bases are TGCGCCAGCAGCTTGGACCCCGGGACAGCCCTCTATGGCTACACCTTC. This codes for CASSLDPGTALYGYTF.

In regard to this clone: The junction departs from germline at one end; a sequencing error may be responsible. The genes are TRBV3-1 (or the pseudogene TRBV3-2) and TRBJ1-2, with D unresolved. The CDR3 covers 13 residues. Germline V lookup: CDR1 LGHDT, CDR2 YNNKEL (reference sequence). CDR3 sequence: CASSHTQDTGHTF. CDR3 coding DNA: TGTGCCAGCAGCCATACTCAGGATACTGGCCACACCTTC.

The chain joins TRBV9 to TRBJ2-7, with 9 bases that match TRBD1. With 0 bases clipped from V and 2 bases from J, the junction kept 6 bases outside the gene matches. The CDR3 covers 16 residues. The germline V gene has CDR1 SGDLS and CDR2 YYNGEE. CDR3 coding DNA: TGTGCCAGCAGCGTAGGTCCGGGACAGGGCCCCTACGAGCAGTACTTC. As protein: CASSVGPGQGPYEQYF.

The rearrangement joins TRBV5-8 to TRBJ2-5; D is unclear. CDR1 and CDR2 (germline): SGHTS, YDEGEE. Trimming stripped 4 bases from V and 4 bases from J, with 32 bases between. The CDR3 totals 20 residues. The CDR3 region is CASSPPLLQFDFDAPETQYF. The CDR3 nucleotides are TGTGCCAGCAGCCCCCCACTGCTTCAGTTTGACTTCGACGCCCCAGAGACCCAGTACTTC.

This chain connects TRBV4-1 to TRBJ1-4, with unresolved D. V was clipped by 0 bases and J by 0 bases, with 14 bases between them. The CDR3 sequence is 18 residues long. Germline V gives CDR1 MGHRA, CDR2 YSYEKL. The CDR3 here is CASSQDRGGNPTNEKLFF. In DNA form, the CDR3 reads TGCGCCAGCAGCCAAGATAGAGGAGGGAATCCAACTAATGAAAAACTGTTTTTT.

J is TRBJ2-3 and V is TRBV5-1, with TRBD2 matching over 11 bases. V lost 6 bases, J lost 3 bases, and 9 bases stayed unmatched. The CDR3 is 16 residues long. Per germline, CDR1 SGHRS and CDR2 YFSETQ. The CDR3 region is CASTRIAGGATDTQYF. The CDR3 DNA reads as TGCGCCAGCACCAGAATAGCGGGGGGGGCTACAGATACGCAGTATTTT. Drawing the rest from reference TRBV5-1 and TRBJ2-3, the complete variable domain is KAGVTQTPRYLIKTRGQQVTLSCSPISGHRSVSWYQQTPGQGLQFLFEYFSETQRNKGNFPGRFSGRQFSNSRSEMNVSTLELGDSALYLCASTRIAGGATDTQYFGPGTRLTVL.

This rearrangement joins TRBV7-7 to TRBJ2-7; 7 bases line up with TRBD1. This CDR3 comprises 15 residues. The J segment lost 3 bases and the V segment lost 4 bases, leaving 9 bases of the junction unmatched. Germline V gives CDR1 SSHAT, CDR2 FNYEAQ (reference sequence). CDR3 in DNA: TGTGCCAGCAGCTCCCTCCTGACAGGGCTCTACGAGCAGTACTTC. Translation gives CASSSLLTGLYEQYF.

The chain joins TRBV11-3 to TRBJ1-1, with D perhaps matching TRBD1 (6 bases). CDR3 length: 16 amino acids. V gave up 4 bases and J gave up 1 base, with 16 bases separating them. CDR1 and CDR2 from the germline V gene are SGHNT and YENEEA. The CDR3 DNA reads as TGTGCCAGCAGCTATCGGCCTACAGGGAGGAACACTGAAGCTTTCTTT. Its protein product is CASSYRPTGRNTEAFF.

The chain combines TRBV3-1 (or the pseudogene TRBV3-2) with TRBJ1-3; TRBD1 is a possible D gene (6 bases). Per the germline V gene, CDR1 is LGHDT and CDR2 is YNNKEL (reference sequence). V gave up 4 bases and J gave up 1 base, with 11 bases separating them. The CDR3 is 15 amino acids. In DNA, the CDR3 is TGTGCCAGCAGCCCCGGACAGAGGTCTGGAAACACCATATATTTT. This gives the protein CASSPGQRSGNTIYF.

The gene calls are TRBV4-2 and TRBJ2-7; D gene uncertain. The CDR3 is made up of 15 amino acids. The ends were cut back, 2 bases at V and 3 bases at J, with 14 bases in the middle. Germline CDR1 and CDR2: LGHNA and YNFKEQ. CDR3: CASSQQAQKDYEQYF. As DNA, the CDR3 is TGTGCCAGCAGCCAACAAGCGCAGAAAGACTACGAGCAGTACTTC.

In regard to this clone: One junction end does not reproduce the germline sequence, and a read error may be involved. V is TRBV5-1 and J is TRBJ2-3; 12 bases are shared with TRBD2. The CDR3 loop spans 16 amino acids. Germline loops: CDR1 SGHRS, CDR2 YFSETQ. CDR3: CASSLAGTSGSDTQYF. The CDR3 DNA is TGCGCCAGCAGTTTGGCTGGGACTAGCGGGTCAGATACGCAGTATTTT. Combining the CDR3 with reference TRBV5-1 and TRBJ2-3 gives the whole variable domain KAGVTQTPRYLIKTRGQQVTLSCSPISGHRSVSWYQQTPGQGLQFLFEYFSETQRNKGNFPGRFSGRQFSNSRSEMNVSTLELGDSALYLCASSLAGTSGSDTQYFGPGTRLTVL.

V and J are TRBV7-9 and TRBJ1-6; D not certain. The CDR3 is 13 amino acids. CDR1 is SEHNR and CDR2 is FQNEAQ in the germline V gene (reference sequence). V was pared by 5 bases and J by 8 bases, with 10 bases between. CDR3 loop: CASSTLSDSPLHF. The CDR3 DNA sequence: TGTGCCAGCAGCACACTTAGCGATTCACCCCTCCACTTT.

The V gene is TRBV7-2, the J gene TRBJ2-3, with D possibly TRBD2 on 6 matching bases. Trimming stripped 1 base from V and 4 bases from J, with 9 bases between. The V gene's germline CDR1 is SGHTA and CDR2 FQGNSA. This CDR3 is built from 14 residues. The CDR3 nucleotides read TGTGCCAGCAGCTTAGTTGGGGGGTCAGATACGCAGTATTTT. Its translation: CASSLVGGSDTQYF.

J is TRBJ1-1 and V is TRBV11-2; perhaps TRBD1 as D (6 bases). Trimming cost V 4 bases and J 1 base, with 16 bases left between them. CDR1 SGHAT and CDR2 FQNNGV come from the germline V gene. This CDR3 contains 16 residues. The CDR3 reads CASSSNPGTQNTEAFF. In DNA form, the CDR3 reads TGTGCCAGCAGCTCCAATCCCGGGACACAGAACACTGAAGCTTTCTTT.

The chain uses TRBV5-4 and TRBJ1-2; 9 positions agree with TRBD1. Germline V gives CDR1 SGHNT, CDR2 YYREEE (reference sequence). With V trimmed by 3 bases and J by 8 bases, 8 bases remained unmatched. The CDR3 runs to 14 residues. DNA for the CDR3: TGTGCCAGCAGCTCTCCGGGACAGGGATTGGGCTACACCTTC. Amino acid sequence: CASSSPGQGLGYTF.

The J gene is TRBJ2-7, the V gene TRBV19; 8 bases are a match to TRBD1. V trimming: 9 bases; J trimming: 2 bases; junction bases outside the gene matches: 9. Germline V gives CDR1 LNHDA, CDR2 SQIVND (reference sequence). The CDR3 loop spans 14 amino acids. The DNA for the CDR3 is TGTGCCAGCAGGCGGACAGGGTCCACCTACGAGCAGTACTTC. It encodes CASRRTGSTYEQYF.